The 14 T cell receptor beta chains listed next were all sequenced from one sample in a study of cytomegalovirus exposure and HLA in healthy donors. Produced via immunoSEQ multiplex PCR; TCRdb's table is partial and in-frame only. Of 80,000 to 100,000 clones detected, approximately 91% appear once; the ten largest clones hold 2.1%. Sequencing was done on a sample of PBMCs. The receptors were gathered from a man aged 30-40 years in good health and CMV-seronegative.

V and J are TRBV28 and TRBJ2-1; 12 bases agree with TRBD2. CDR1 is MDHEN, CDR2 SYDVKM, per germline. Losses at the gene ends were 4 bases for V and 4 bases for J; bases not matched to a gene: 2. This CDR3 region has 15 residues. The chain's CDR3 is CASSYTSGGYNEQFF. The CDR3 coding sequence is TGTGCCAGCAGTTACACTAGCGGGGGGTACAATGAGCAGTTCTTC. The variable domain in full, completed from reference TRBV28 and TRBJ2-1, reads DVKVTQSSRYLVKRTGEKVFLECVQDMDHENMFWYRQDPGLGLRLIYFSYDVKMKEKGDIPEGYSVSREKKERFSLILESASTNQTSMYLCASSYTSGGYNEQFFGPGTRLTVL.

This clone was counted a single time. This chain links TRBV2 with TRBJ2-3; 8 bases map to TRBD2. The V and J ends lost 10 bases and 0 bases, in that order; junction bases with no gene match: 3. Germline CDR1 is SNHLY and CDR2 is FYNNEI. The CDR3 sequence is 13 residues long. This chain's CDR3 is CANQRESTDTQYF. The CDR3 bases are TGTGCCAACCAGCGGGAGAGCACAGATACGCAGTATTTT.

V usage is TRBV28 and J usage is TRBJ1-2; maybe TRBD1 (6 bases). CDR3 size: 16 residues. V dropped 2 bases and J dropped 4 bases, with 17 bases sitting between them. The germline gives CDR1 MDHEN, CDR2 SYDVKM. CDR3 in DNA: TGTGCCAGCAGTTTAAGTTTGGGACCCAGGGGCTATGGCTACACCTTC. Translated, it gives CASSLSLGPRGYGYTF.

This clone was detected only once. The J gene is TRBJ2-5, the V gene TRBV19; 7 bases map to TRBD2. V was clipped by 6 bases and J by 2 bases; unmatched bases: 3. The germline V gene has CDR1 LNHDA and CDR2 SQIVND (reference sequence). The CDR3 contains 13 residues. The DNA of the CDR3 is TGTGCCAGTAGGGCTAGCGGACAAGAGACCCAGTACTTC. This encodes CASRASGQETQYF. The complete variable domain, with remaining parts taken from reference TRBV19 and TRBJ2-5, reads DGGITQSPKYLFRKEGQNVTLSCEQNLNHDAMYWYRQDPGQGLRLIYYSQIVNDFQKGDIAEGYSVSREKKESFPLTVTSAQKNPTAFYLCASRASGQETQYFGPGTRLLVL.

The CDR3: CASSKAPNYSNQPQHF. In DNA, the CDR3 is TGTGCCAGCAGCAAAGCGCCGAACTATAGCAATCAGCCCCAGCATTTT. The gene calls are TRBV21-1 and TRBJ1-5. TRBV21-1 is termed a pseudogene. CDR3 length equals 16 residues.

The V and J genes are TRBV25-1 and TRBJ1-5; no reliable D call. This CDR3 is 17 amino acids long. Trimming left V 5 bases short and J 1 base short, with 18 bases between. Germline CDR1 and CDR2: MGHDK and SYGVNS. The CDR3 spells CASSRPIPRMSNQPQHF. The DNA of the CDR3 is TGTGCCAGCAGTCGCCCAATACCTAGAATGAGCAATCAGCCCCAGCATTTT. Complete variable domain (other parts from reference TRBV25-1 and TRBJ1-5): EADIYQTPRYLVIGTGKKITLECSQTMGHDKMYWYQQDPGMELHLIHYSYGVNSTEKGDLSSESTVSRIRTEHFPLTLESARPSHTSQYLCASSRPIPRMSNQPQHFGDGTRLSIL.

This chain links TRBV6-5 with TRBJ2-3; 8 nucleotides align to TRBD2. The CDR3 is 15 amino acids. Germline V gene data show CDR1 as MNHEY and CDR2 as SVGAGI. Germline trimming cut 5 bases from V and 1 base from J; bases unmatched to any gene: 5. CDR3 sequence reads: CASSLSGGGTDTQYF. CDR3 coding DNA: TGTGCCAGCAGTCTCTCGGGAGGGGGCACAGATACGCAGTATTTT.

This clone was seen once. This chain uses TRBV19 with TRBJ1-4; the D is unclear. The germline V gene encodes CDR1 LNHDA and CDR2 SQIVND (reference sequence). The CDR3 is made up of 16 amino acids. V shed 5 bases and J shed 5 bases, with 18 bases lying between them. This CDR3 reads CASSSPGRDSNEKLFF. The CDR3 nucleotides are TGTGCCAGTAGTTCCCCCGGGAGGGATTCGAATGAAAAACTGTTTTTT.

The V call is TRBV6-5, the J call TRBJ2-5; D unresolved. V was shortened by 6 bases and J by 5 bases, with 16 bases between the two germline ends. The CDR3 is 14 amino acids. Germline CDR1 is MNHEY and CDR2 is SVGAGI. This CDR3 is CASRLAMVGETQYF. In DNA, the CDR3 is TGTGCCAGCAGGTTAGCAATGGTCGGTGAGACCCAGTACTTC.

The CDR3 is CASSLPGFTGELFF. The CDR3, as DNA: TGTGCCAGCAGTTTACCAGGGTTCACCGGGGAGCTGTTTTTT. The V gene is TRBV28, the J gene TRBJ2-2, with D tentatively TRBD1 (5 bases). The CDR3 is made up of 14 amino acids. V was trimmed by 2 bases and J by 4 bases, leaving 8 bases between them. Per germline, CDR1 MDHEN and CDR2 SYDVKM.

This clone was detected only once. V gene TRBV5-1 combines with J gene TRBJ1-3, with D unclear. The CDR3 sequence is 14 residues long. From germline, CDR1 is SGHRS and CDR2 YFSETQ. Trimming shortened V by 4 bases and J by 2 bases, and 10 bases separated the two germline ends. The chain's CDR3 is CASSPQAPGNTIYF. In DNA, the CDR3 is TGCGCCAGCAGCCCCCAAGCCCCTGGAAACACCATATATTTT.

The CDR3 sequence is CASSLYSYRGSSYNEQFF. Here the CDR3 DNA reads TGTGCCAGCAGTCTTTATTCCTACAGGGGAAGCTCCTACAATGAGCAGTTCTTC. The chain combines TRBV28 with TRBJ2-1, with 7 bases identical to TRBD1. Germline assignment: CDR1 MDHEN and CDR2 SYDVKM. V shed 5 bases, J shed 0 bases, and the junction held 13 bases outside the gene matches. The CDR3 has 18 amino acids.

CDR3 sequence (DNA): TGTGCCAGCAGCTCACTAGCAGGCGAGCAGTACTTC. It specifies CASSSLAGEQYF. The genes are TRBV7-9 and TRBJ2-7; weak D call: TRBD2 (6 bases). V was cut by 4 bases and J by 6 bases, with 10 bases left in between. The CDR3 spans 12 residues. Germline V gene lookup returns CDR1 SEHNR and CDR2 FQNEAQ (reference sequence).

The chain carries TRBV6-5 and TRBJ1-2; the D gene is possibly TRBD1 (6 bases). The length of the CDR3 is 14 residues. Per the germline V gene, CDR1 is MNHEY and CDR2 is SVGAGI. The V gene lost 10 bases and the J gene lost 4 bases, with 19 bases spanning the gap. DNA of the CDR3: TGTGCCACAAGACCTAGGGGGTCGGGCTATGGCTACACCTTC. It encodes CATRPRGSGYGYTF.